The rows below give T cell receptor beta chains drawn from one sample of a study of siplizumab effects on memory and regulatory T cells. Sequencing used immunoSEQ multiplex PCR; TCRdb keeps in-frame clones, though not all of them. The data contain approximately 84,000 clones, around 95% of them singletons. Sequenced input: CD8+ T cells sorted from blood. The receptors originated from a human donor in good health. CDR3s leave out the opening cysteine and the closing phenylalanine or tryptophan. The D gene is left open where the match is weak.

d_gene	j_gene	v_gene	CDR3aa
TRBD2	TRBJ2-1	TRBV4-1	ASSRTSGFSYNEQF
.	TRBJ1-2	TRBV29-1	SVDAVPLGYT
TRBD1	TRBJ2-7	TRBV5-1	ASGQDRESSYEQY
.	TRBJ2-7	TRBV9	ASSPGGVIVNEQY
TRBD2	TRBJ2-1	TRBV10-3	AISESWAGENNEQF
.	TRBJ2-5	TRBV7-2	ASSLDFRETQY
.	TRBJ2-3	TRBV2	ASILSSARTDTQY
TRBD1	TRBJ2-1	TRBV6-6	ASRDGTDFNEQF
TRBD2	TRBJ2-7	TRBV30	AWSVLAGAYEQY
TRBD1	TRBJ1-2	TRBV6-5	ASSYLDRGANYGYT
.	TRBJ1-1	TRBV29-1	SVEDRMNTEAF
.	TRBJ2-2	TRBV7-3	ASSLDPSVDTGELF
TRBD2	TRBJ2-7	TRBV5-6	ASSAGLAYHEQY
.	TRBJ2-3	TRBV6-5	ASSYSTGDTQY
.	TRBJ2-7	TRBV7-9	ASSEKSLQTSSYEQY
.	TRBJ1-1	TRBV28	ASSLPGVGVTEAF
.	TRBJ2-7	TRBV6-5	ASSATRTETYEQY